The 28 T cell receptor beta chains in this list originate from one sample, sequenced in a study of blood T cell repertoires in COVID-19. Assay used: immunoSEQ multiplex PCR; TCRdb lists only in-frame clones, some missing. The sample shows over 150,000 clones, roughly 86% of them seen only once. The sample consisted of peripheral blood. The source of these receptors is a woman older than 75 with COVID-19, enrolled during active disease.

This clone occurred once. The V gene is TRBV5-1, the J gene TRBJ2-2; 10 positions agree with TRBD2. Trimming at V came to 5 bases and at J to 4 bases, leaving 8 bases not matched to a gene. Germline lookup yields CDR1 SGHRS and CDR2 YFSETQ. CDR3 length equals 16 residues. The CDR3 coding sequence is TGCGCCAGCAGACCGCCTAGCGGGAGTACCACCGGGGAGCTGTTTTTT. This codes for CASRPPSGSTTGELFF.

The chain is built from TRBV5-1 and TRBJ1-4, with 9 bases identical to TRBD1. This CDR3 region has 14 residues. Looked up from germline, CDR1 is SGHRS and CDR2 is YFSETQ. The trim removed 4 bases at V and 4 bases at J, leaving 2 bases unmatched. DNA of the CDR3: TGCGCCAGCAGCGGGACAGGGCGTAATGAAAAACTGTTTTTT. Translating it yields CASSGTGRNEKLFF. The full variable domain, completed using reference TRBV5-1 and TRBJ1-4, is KAGVTQTPRYLIKTRGQQVTLSCSPISGHRSVSWYQQTPGQGLQFLFEYFSETQRNKGNFPGRFSGRQFSNSRSEMNVSTLELGDSALYLCASSGTGRNEKLFFGSGTQLSVL.

This clone was observed once. The V call is TRBV6-5, the J call TRBJ2-7; TRBD2 aligns across 8 bases. Germline values: CDR1 MNHEY, CDR2 SVGAGI. The CDR3 has 15 amino acids. The V and J ends lost 5 bases and 3 bases, in that order; junction bases with no gene match: 9. The CDR3 is CASSISGLGVYEQYF. CDR3 coding DNA: TGTGCCAGCAGTATCTCGGGACTAGGGGTCTACGAGCAGTACTTC.

V and J are TRBV5-8 and TRBJ2-2; TRBD2 might be the D (5 bases). The V gene's germline CDR1 is SGHTS and CDR2 YDEGEE. Between the trimmed V and J ends, which lost 4 bases and 0 bases, there was a span of 10 bases. The CDR3 is 15 residues long. The CDR3 reads CASSSYGTNTGELFF. The CDR3 region has the DNA TGTGCCAGCAGCAGCTACGGGACGAACACCGGGGAGCTGTTTTTT.

This chain uses TRBV28 with TRBJ1-2; possibly TRBD1 for D (6 bases). V lost 5 bases and J 5 bases, leaving 24 bases between the germline ends. In germline, CDR1 is MDHEN, CDR2 SYDVKM. The CDR3 loop spans 17 amino acids. Here the CDR3 reads CASSHSSPQGWGYGYTF. The CDR3 nucleotides read TGTGCCAGCAGTCACTCCTCCCCTCAGGGGTGGGGGTATGGCTACACCTTC.

V is TRBV11-2 and J is TRBJ2-5, with 12 bases lining up with TRBD2. This CDR3 comprises 15 residues. Trimming removed 6 bases from V and 5 bases from J; junction bases left unmatched: 7. Germline V gene sequence: CDR1 SGHAT, CDR2 FQNNGV. As DNA, the CDR3 is TGTGCCAGCAGTACACGACTAGCGGGAGTTGAGACCCAGTACTTC. It encodes CASSTRLAGVETQYF.

V gene TRBV19 combines with J gene TRBJ1-5, with TRBD1 identical over 7 bases. V lost 6 bases, J lost 6 bases, and 5 bases stayed unmatched. Germline CDR1 LNHDA, CDR2 SQIVND (reference sequence). The CDR3 is 13 residues long. CDR3 nucleotide sequence: TGTGCCAGTAGGGAGGACAGGACTCAGCCCCAGCATTTT. It yields the protein CASREDRTQPQHF.

On this clone itself: A clone one base away is much larger, so this may be a read error. The chain uses TRBV5-1 and TRBJ2-2; D ambiguous. The CDR3 extends over 14 amino acids. The germline gives CDR1 SGHRS, CDR2 YFSETQ. Trimming left V 0 bases short and J 1 base short, with 4 bases between. As DNA, the CDR3 is TGCGCCAGCAGCTTGGCACAGAACACCGGGGAGCTGTTTTTT. Its protein is CASSLAQNTGELFF.

This chain connects TRBV19 to TRBJ2-5; maybe TRBD2 (6 bases). The CDR3 covers 14 residues. Germline CDR1 LNHDA, CDR2 SQIVND (reference sequence). With 3 bases removed from V and 7 bases from J, the gap between germline ends came to 15 bases. CDR3 sequence (DNA): TGTGCCAGTAGTATGTTGAACGGGAGAGGGACCCAGTACTTC. Its translation is CASSMLNGRGTQYF.

The V call is TRBV6-2 or TRBV6-3, the J call TRBJ1-5; D gene uncertain. Looked up from germline, CDR1 is MNHEY and CDR2 is SVGEGT. The CDR3 sequence is 13 residues long. V lost 6 bases, J lost 7 bases, and 13 bases lay in between. The CDR3 loop reads CASSKNDNQPQHF. The CDR3 nucleotides read TGTGCCAGCAGCAAGAATGACAACCAGCCCCAGCATTTT.

The J gene is TRBJ1-2, the V gene TRBV27; 8 bases agree with TRBD1. This CDR3 comprises 15 residues. J lost 9 bases, V lost 4 bases, and 13 bases had no gene match. Germline assignment: CDR1 MNHEY and CDR2 SMNVEV (reference sequence). CDR3 sequence reads: CASSYRGTGLSRYTF. CDR3 sequence (DNA): TGTGCCAGCAGTTATCGGGGGACAGGCCTAAGTCGCTACACCTTC.

J is TRBJ1-2 and V is TRBV5-1, with 12 bases matching TRBD1. V trimming: 4 bases; J trimming: 3 bases; junction bases outside the gene matches: 7. The CDR3 consists of 16 residues. Looked up from germline, CDR1 is SGHRS and CDR2 is YFSETQ. The CDR3, as DNA: TGCGCCAGCAGCGGGGGACAGGGGGCGCGTGACTATGGCTACACCTTC. Its protein product is CASSGGQGARDYGYTF. The whole variable domain, remainder taken from reference TRBV5-1 and TRBJ1-2, is KAGVTQTPRYLIKTRGQQVTLSCSPISGHRSVSWYQQTPGQGLQFLFEYFSETQRNKGNFPGRFSGRQFSNSRSEMNVSTLELGDSALYLCASSGGQGARDYGYTFGSGTRLTVV.

The V call is TRBV7-3, the J call TRBJ2-1; 7 bases agree with TRBD2. The CDR3 totals 16 residues. Looked up from germline, CDR1 is SGHTA and CDR2 is FQGTGA. With V trimmed by 0 bases and J by 2 bases, 4 bases remained unmatched. In nucleotides, the CDR3 is TGTGCCAGCAGCTTAACCGGCACTAGCGCCTACAATGAGCAGTTCTTC. It specifies CASSLTGTSAYNEQFF.

V usage is TRBV20-1 and J usage is TRBJ1-1; the D is unclear. This CDR3 is 11 amino acids long. V was pared by 6 bases and J by 1 base, with 6 bases between. Per the germline V gene, CDR1 is DFQATT and CDR2 is SNEGSKA (reference sequence). The CDR3 DNA reads TGCAGTGCCTCAGGGAACACTGAAGCTTTCTTT. Amino acid sequence: CSASGNTEAFF.

This chain uses TRBV2 with TRBJ2-1; TRBD2 matches 10 bases. V was pared by 4 bases and J by 6 bases, with 9 bases of the junction left unmatched. In germline, CDR1 is SNHLY, CDR2 FYNNEI. The CDR3 is 16 amino acids. The CDR3 sequence: CASSGSSGSRGNEQFF. As DNA, the CDR3 is TGTGCCAGCAGTGGGTCTAGCGGGAGTAGGGGCAATGAGCAGTTCTTC.

V is TRBV7-3 and J is TRBJ2-2; 12 bases line up with TRBD2. CDR3 size: 15 residues. CDR1 is SGHTA and CDR2 is FQGTGA in the germline V gene. Trimming at V came to 6 bases and at J to 7 bases, leaving 6 bases not matched to a gene. The CDR3 nucleotides are TGTGCCAGCAGACGGACTAGCGGGACTGGCGGGGAGCTGTTTTTT. Amino acid sequence: CASRRTSGTGGELFF.

The chain links TRBV5-6 to TRBJ1-6, with 7 bases lining up with TRBD1. V was pared by 2 bases and J by 9 bases, with 11 bases of the junction left unmatched. This CDR3 has 16 residues. The germline CDR1 and CDR2 sequences are SGHDT and YYEEEE. The CDR3 DNA reads as TGTGCCAGCAGCTTCTCGCCAGGGGGTGCTGCTTCACCCCTCCACTTT. Encoded protein: CASSFSPGGAASPLHF.

This sequence joins TRBV7-2 and TRBJ2-5; TRBD1 agrees at 9 bases. Germline assignment: CDR1 SGHTA and CDR2 FQGNSA. V lost 5 bases and J lost 2; bases outside the gene matches: 9. The CDR3 runs 16 residues. CDR3 residues: CASSLSSGTGQETQYF. The DNA for the CDR3 is TGTGCCAGCAGCCTCTCCTCCGGGACAGGGCAAGAGACCCAGTACTTC.

This chain joins TRBV11-2 and TRBJ1-5, with 7 bases identical to TRBD1. This CDR3 is built from 16 residues. J gave up 4 bases and V 0 bases, and 6 bases lay outside the gene matches. Germline V gene lookup returns CDR1 SGHAT and CDR2 FQNNGV. CDR3 nucleotide sequence: TGTGCCAGCAGCTTAGAACCAGGGGGTTTAAATCAGCCCCAGCATTTT. Translation: CASSLEPGGLNQPQHF.

This chain links TRBV20-1 with TRBJ2-1, with a tentative D call TRBD1 (5 bases). The CDR3 runs to 11 residues. Trimming removed 5 bases from V and 6 bases from J, with 8 bases in between. CDR1 and CDR2 (germline): DFQATT, SNEGSKA (reference sequence). The CDR3 spells CSAARGNEQFF. In DNA, the CDR3 is TGCAGTGCTGCAAGGGGCAATGAGCAGTTCTTC.

This clone was counted between two and nine times. This chain uses TRBV14 with TRBJ1-6, with 9 bases fitting TRBD1. Trimming removed 3 bases from V and 6 bases from J; junction bases left unmatched: 9. The CDR3 covers 17 residues. Germline V lookup: CDR1 SGHDN, CDR2 FVKESK. CDR3 bases: TGTGCCAGCAGCCAGTCACCGGGACAGGGAAGTAATTCACCCCTCCACTTT. Protein: CASSQSPGQGSNSPLHF.

The V and J genes are TRBV28 and TRBJ1-6; the D is unclear. The CDR3 is 16 amino acids. CDR1 is MDHEN, CDR2 SYDVKM, per germline. Deletions cut 2 bases from V and 0 bases from J, with 8 bases between. This CDR3 reads CASSLDVSSYNSPLHF. CDR3 in DNA: TGTGCCAGCAGTTTAGATGTGAGCTCCTATAATTCACCCCTCCACTTT.

J is TRBJ1-2 and V is TRBV19; a possible D gene is TRBD1 (5 bases). V was trimmed by 10 bases and J by 3 bases, leaving 21 bases between them. Looked up from germline, CDR1 is LNHDA and CDR2 is SQIVND (reference sequence). This CDR3 has 15 residues. CDR3 nucleotides: TGTGCCACCGCTTTGGCAGGGATGATTGACTATGGCTACACCTTC. Translation: CATALAGMIDYGYTF.

This clone was recorded once. Distinct nucleotide sequences in the sample also encode this CDR3. The chain employs TRBV11-3 and TRBJ1-1, with D unclear. Germline CDR1 and CDR2: SGHNT and YENEEA. Trimming took off 1 base at V and 1 base at J, with 4 bases between the two ends. The CDR3 runs 13 residues. The DNA of the CDR3 is TGTGCCAGCAGCTTAGGGCAGAACACTGAAGCTTTCTTT. Protein sequence: CASSLGQNTEAFF.

The J gene is TRBJ1-5, the V gene TRBV7-9; weak D call: TRBD1 (6 bases). Germline loops: CDR1 SEHNR, CDR2 FQNEAQ (reference sequence). V was cut by 5 bases and J by 5 bases, with 10 bases left in between. This CDR3 spans 13 amino acids. This CDR3 reads CASSQGGDQPQHF. Here the CDR3 DNA reads TGTGCCAGCAGCCAAGGGGGGGATCAGCCCCAGCATTTT.

This clone has a handful of counts. V and J are TRBV28 and TRBJ1-5, with 8 bases that match TRBD1. The CDR3 has 15 amino acids. CDR1 is MDHEN, CDR2 SYDVKM, per germline. V shed 7 bases and J 4 bases; nucleotides not matched to a gene: 9. CDR3 in DNA: TGTGCCAGCAATTTTCCCGGGACAGGAAATCAGCCCCAGCATTTT. It is translated as CASNFPGTGNQPQHF.

V gene TRBV24-1 combines with J gene TRBJ1-2, with D possibly matching TRBD1 (6 bases). V shed 4 bases and J shed 8 bases, with 13 bases lying between them. Germline values: CDR1 KGHDR, CDR2 SFDVKD. The CDR3 covers 13 residues. CDR3 loop: CATSDLPGEGYTF. As DNA, the CDR3 is TGTGCCACCAGTGACCTCCCAGGGGAGGGCTACACCTTC.

J is TRBJ2-5 and V is TRBV7-2; D is perhaps TRBD2 (6 bases). The germline CDR1 and CDR2 sequences are SGHTA and FQGNSA. The CDR3 covers 14 residues. Trimming stripped 3 bases from V and 5 bases from J, with 13 bases between. DNA of the CDR3: TGTGCCAGCAGCTTGGGACGGGAGAAGGAGACCCAGTACTTC. Encoded protein: CASSLGREKETQYF.